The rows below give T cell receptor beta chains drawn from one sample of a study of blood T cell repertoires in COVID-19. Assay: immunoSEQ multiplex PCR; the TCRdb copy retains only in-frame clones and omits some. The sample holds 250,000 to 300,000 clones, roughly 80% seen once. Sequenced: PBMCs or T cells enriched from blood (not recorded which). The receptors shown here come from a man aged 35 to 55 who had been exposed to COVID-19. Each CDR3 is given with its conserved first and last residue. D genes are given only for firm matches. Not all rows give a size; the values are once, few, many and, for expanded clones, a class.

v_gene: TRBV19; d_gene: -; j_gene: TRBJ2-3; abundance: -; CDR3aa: CASSMYGRGDTQYF; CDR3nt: TGTGCCAGTAGTATGTACGGGAGAGGAGATACGCAGTATTTT
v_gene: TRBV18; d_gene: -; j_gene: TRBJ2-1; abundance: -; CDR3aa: CASSQIAREDEQFF; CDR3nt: TGTGCCAGCTCACAAATAGCTCGGGAAGATGAGCAGTTCTTC
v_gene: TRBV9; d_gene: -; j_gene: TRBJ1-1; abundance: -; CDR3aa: CASSPGRVGGTEAFF; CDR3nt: TGTGCCAGCAGCCCCGGGAGGGTCGGGGGCACTGAAGCTTTCTTT
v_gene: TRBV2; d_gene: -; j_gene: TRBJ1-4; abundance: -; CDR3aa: CASRRGQLNEKLFF; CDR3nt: TGTGCCAGCAGGCGCGGACAACTTAATGAAAAACTGTTTTTT
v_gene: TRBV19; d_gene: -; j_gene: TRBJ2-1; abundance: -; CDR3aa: CASSIDPTAYNEQFF; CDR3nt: TGTGCCAGTAGTATAGACCCGACAGCGTACAATGAGCAGTTCTTC
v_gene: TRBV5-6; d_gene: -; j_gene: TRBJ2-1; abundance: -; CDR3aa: CASNLAGLRDEQFF; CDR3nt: TGTGCCAGCAATTTGGCAGGGCTCAGGGATGAGCAGTTCTTC
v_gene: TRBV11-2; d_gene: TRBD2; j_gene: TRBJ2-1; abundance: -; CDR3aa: CASSLDLSGSSYNEQFF; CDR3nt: TGTGCCAGCAGCTTAGATCTTAGCGGGAGCTCCTACAATGAGCAGTTCTTC
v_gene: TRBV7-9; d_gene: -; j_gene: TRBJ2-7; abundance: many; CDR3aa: CASSPRVSSYEQYF; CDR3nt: TGTGCCAGCAGCCCCCGAGTAAGCTCCTACGAGCAGTACTTC
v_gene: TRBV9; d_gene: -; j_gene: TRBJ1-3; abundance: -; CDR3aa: CASSAQGISGNTIYF; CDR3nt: TGTGCCAGCAGCGCGCAGGGAATCTCTGGAAACACCATATATTTT
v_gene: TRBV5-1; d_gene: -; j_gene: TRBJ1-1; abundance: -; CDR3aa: CASSLSVGGWTEAFF; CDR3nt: TGCGCCAGCAGCTTGAGCGTTGGGGGCTGGACTGAAGCTTTCTTT
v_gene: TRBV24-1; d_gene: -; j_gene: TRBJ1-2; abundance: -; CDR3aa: CATSAPGRNYGYTF; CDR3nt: TGTGCCACCAGTGCCCCTGGGAGGAACTATGGCTACACCTTC
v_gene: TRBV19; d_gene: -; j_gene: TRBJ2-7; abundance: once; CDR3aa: CASSRQGRAYEQYF; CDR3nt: TGTGCCAGTAGTCGTCAGGGGCGGGCTTACGAGCAGTACTTC
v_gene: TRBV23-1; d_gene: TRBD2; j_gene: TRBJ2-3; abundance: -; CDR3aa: CASSQGAGDGPDTQYF; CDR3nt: TGCGCCAGCAGTCAGGGAGCGGGAGACGGGCCAGATACGCAGTATTTT
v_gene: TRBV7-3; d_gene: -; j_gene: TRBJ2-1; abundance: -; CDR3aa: CASSPGIEQFF; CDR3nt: TGTGCCAGCAGCCCGGGAATTGAGCAGTTCTTC
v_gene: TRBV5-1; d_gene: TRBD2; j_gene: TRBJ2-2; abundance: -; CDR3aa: CASSLNAGDRRELFF; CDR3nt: TGCGCCAGCAGCTTGAATGCGGGGGACCGCCGGGAGCTGTTTTTT
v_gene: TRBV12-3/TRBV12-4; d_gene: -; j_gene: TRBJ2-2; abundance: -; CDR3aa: CAASVRAGELFF; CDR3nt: TGTGCCGCCTCCGTACGGGCCGGGGAGCTGTTTTTT
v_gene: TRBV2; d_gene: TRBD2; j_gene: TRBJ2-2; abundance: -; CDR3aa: CASGGLAGPTGELFF; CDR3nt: TGTGCCAGCGGGGGACTAGCGGGCCCTACCGGGGAGCTGTTTTTT
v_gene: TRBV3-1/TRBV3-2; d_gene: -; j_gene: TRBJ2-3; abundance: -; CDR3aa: CASSHQDFPDTQYF; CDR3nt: TGTGCCAGCAGCCACCAGGATTTTCCAGATACGCAGTATTTT
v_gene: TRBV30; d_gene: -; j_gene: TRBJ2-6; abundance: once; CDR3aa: CASTRQGGSGSGANVLTF; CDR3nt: TGTGCCTCCACCCGACAGGGAGGATCCGGCTCTGGGGCCAACGTCCTGACTTTC
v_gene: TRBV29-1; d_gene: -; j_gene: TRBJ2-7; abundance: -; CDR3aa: CSVGDSYYEQYF; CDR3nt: TGCAGCGTTGGGGACTCTTACTACGAGCAGTACTTC
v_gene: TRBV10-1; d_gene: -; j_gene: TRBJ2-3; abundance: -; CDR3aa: CASSEEWEITDTQYF; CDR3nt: TGCGCCAGCAGTGAGGAGTGGGAGATCACAGATACGCAGTATTTT
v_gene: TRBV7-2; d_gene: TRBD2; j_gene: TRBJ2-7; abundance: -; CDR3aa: CASSLAPGRLAGVEQYF; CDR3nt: TGTGCCAGCAGCTTAGCCCCGGGACGGCTAGCGGGAGTCGAGCAGTACTTC
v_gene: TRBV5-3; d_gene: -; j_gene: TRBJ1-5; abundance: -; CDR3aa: CARSLAEGKHRGIYWSNQPQHF; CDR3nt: TGTGCCAGAAGCTTGGCCGAGGGTAAGCACCGCGGTATATATTGGAGCAATCAGCCCCAGCATTTT
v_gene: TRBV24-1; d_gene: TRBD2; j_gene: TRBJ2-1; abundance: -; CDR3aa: CATSDASGTLRFF; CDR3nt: TGTGCCACCAGTGACGCTAGCGGGACCCTTAGGTTCTTC
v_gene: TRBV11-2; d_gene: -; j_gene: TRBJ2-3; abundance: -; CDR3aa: CASSQTGPDTQYF; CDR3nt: TGTGCCAGCAGCCAAACAGGGCCAGATACGCAGTATTTT
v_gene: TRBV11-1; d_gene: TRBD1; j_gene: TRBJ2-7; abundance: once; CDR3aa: CASSWGQGYEQYF; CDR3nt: TGTGCCAGCAGCTGGGGACAGGGCTACGAGCAGTACTTC